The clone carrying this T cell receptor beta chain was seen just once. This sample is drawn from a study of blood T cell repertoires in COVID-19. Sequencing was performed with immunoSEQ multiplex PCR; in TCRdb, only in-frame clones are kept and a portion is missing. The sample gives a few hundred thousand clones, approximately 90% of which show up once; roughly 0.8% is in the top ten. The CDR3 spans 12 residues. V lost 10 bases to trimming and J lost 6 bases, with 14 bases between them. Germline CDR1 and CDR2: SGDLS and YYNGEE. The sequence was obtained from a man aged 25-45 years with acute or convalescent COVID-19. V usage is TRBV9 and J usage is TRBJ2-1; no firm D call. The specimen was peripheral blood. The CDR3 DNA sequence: TGTGCCGGCCAGCGATCCGGCAATGAGCAGTTCTTC. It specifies CAGQRSGNEQFF.